The rows below give T cell receptor beta chains drawn from one sample of a study of cytomegalovirus exposure and HLA in healthy donors. Produced via immunoSEQ multiplex PCR; TCRdb's table is partial and in-frame only. This sample has 300,000 to 450,000 clones; approximately 90% occur once, and the top ten carry 0.83%. Sequencing input: PBMCs. The receptors derive from a woman younger than 30 in good health and CMV-seronegative. Both conserved end residues are part of each CDR3. The order of the fields is CDR3 DNA, CDR3 protein, D gene, V gene, clone size, J gene. A D gene is named only where the DNA matches it firmly. Not all rows give a size; the values are once, few, many and, for expanded clones, a class.

DNA: TGTGCCAGCAGCTCCCAAGGCGGGAGACCTGGGGCCAACGTCCTGACTTTC
CDR3: CASSSQGGRPGANVLTF
D: TRBD2
V: TRBV9
size: .
J: TRBJ2-6

DNA: TGTGCCAGCAGCTTAGTACAGACCCAAGAGACCCAGTACTTC
CDR3: CASSLVQTQETQYF
D: .
V: TRBV7-9
size: .
J: TRBJ2-5

DNA: TGCGCCAGCAGTTTGGGACTAGCGGGAATTTCATATCAGTTCTTC
CDR3: CASSLGLAGISYQFF
D: TRBD2
V: TRBV10-1
size: .
J: TRBJ2-1

DNA: TGTGCCAGCAGGCCCTGGACAGGGGGCACAGATACGCAGTATTTT
CDR3: CASRPWTGGTDTQYF
D: TRBD1
V: TRBV28
size: once
J: TRBJ2-3

DNA: TGTGCCAGCAGTTTACCAGGACAGGGGAACACTGAAGCTTTCTTT
CDR3: CASSLPGQGNTEAFF
D: TRBD1
V: TRBV28
size: .
J: TRBJ1-1

DNA: TGTGCCAGCAGCATCCGACAGGGGCGTAACTATGGCTACACCTTC
CDR3: CASSIRQGRNYGYTF
D: .
V: TRBV21-1
size: once
J: TRBJ1-2

DNA: TGTGCCAGCAGTTCCGTAGGAGCTCGTGAGATCGCCTACACCTTC
CDR3: CASSSVGAREIAYTF
D: .
V: TRBV28
size: .
J: TRBJ1-2

DNA: TGTGCCAGCCGAAACCTCGGACAGGGGGGCACAGATACGCAGTATTTT
CDR3: CASRNLGQGGTDTQYF
D: TRBD1
V: TRBV27
size: .
J: TRBJ2-3

DNA: TGTGCCTTACTAGCGGGAGGGTACCAAGAGACCCAGTACTTC
CDR3: CALLAGGYQETQYF
D: TRBD2
V: TRBV30
size: few
J: TRBJ2-5

DNA: TGTGCCAGCCCGAGACGACTAGCGGGAGAAGTTTACAATGAGCAGTTCTTC
CDR3: CASPRRLAGEVYNEQFF
D: TRBD2
V: TRBV2
size: .
J: TRBJ2-1

DNA: TGTGCCAGCAATACAGGACAGGGGGCCACCGGGGAGCTGTTTTTT
CDR3: CASNTGQGATGELFF
D: TRBD1
V: TRBV28
size: few
J: TRBJ2-2

DNA: TGTGCCAGTAGGGGGCCTTCGACAGCGCTAGCTAACTATGGCTACACCTTC
CDR3: CASRGPSTALANYGYTF
D: .
V: TRBV19
size: .
J: TRBJ1-2

DNA: TGCGCCAGCAGCTTCGGAAGGGGTGAAAAACTGTTTTTT
CDR3: CASSFGRGEKLFF
D: .
V: TRBV5-1
size: .
J: TRBJ1-4

DNA: TGTGCCAGCGGTGTTAGACAGGGTATGATTGGGACTGAAGCTTTCTTT
CDR3: CASGVRQGMIGTEAFF
D: TRBD1
V: TRBV28
size: .
J: TRBJ1-1

DNA: TGTGCCAGCAGTTTCTCCACGGAGTATGGCTACACCTTC
CDR3: CASSFSTEYGYTF
D: .
V: TRBV27
size: .
J: TRBJ1-2

DNA: TGTGCCAGCAGCTTGGGAGCGGGAGTGTTATTGCACGAGCAGTACTTC
CDR3: CASSLGAGVLLHEQYF
D: TRBD2
V: TRBV5-6
size: .
J: TRBJ2-7

DNA: TGTGCCAGCAGCTTATTAGCCCATATTCGTAGCTCTGGGGCCAACGTCCTGACTTTC
CDR3: CASSLLAHIRSSGANVLTF
D: .
V: TRBV7-8
size: .
J: TRBJ2-6

DNA: TGCGCCAGCAGCCAACCACTAGCGGGGGCCCCTAGGGATACGCAGTATTTT
CDR3: CASSQPLAGAPRDTQYF
D: TRBD2
V: TRBV4-1
size: .
J: TRBJ2-3

DNA: TGCGCCAGCGGATATCTCGGGACACTTGGTGGGGCCAACGTCCTGACTTTC
CDR3: CASGYLGTLGGANVLTF
D: .
V: TRBV23-1
size: .
J: TRBJ2-6

DNA: TGTGCCAGCAGAGCCCAGGGACTAAGCAATCAGCCCCAGCATTTT
CDR3: CASRAQGLSNQPQHF
D: .
V: TRBV6-1
size: .
J: TRBJ1-5

DNA: TGTGCCAGCTCACCTCGGGGGGGAGGCATGAACACTGAAGCTTTCTTT
CDR3: CASSPRGGGMNTEAFF
D: .
V: TRBV18
size: .
J: TRBJ1-1

DNA: TGTGCCAGCAGTATCCCGGGAACCTACAATGAGCAGTTCTTC
CDR3: CASSIPGTYNEQFF
D: .
V: TRBV5-6
size: .
J: TRBJ2-1

DNA: TGCGCCAGCAGCCAAGGGGGGACTAGCGGGTCGTTAGTGGAGGAGCAGTACTTC
CDR3: CASSQGGTSGSLVEEQYF
D: TRBD2
V: TRBV4-1
size: once
J: TRBJ2-7

DNA: TGTGCCAGCAGTCCATCTTCGACAGGGTCCTATGGCTACACCTTC
CDR3: CASSPSSTGSYGYTF
D: TRBD1
V: TRBV27
size: .
J: TRBJ1-2

DNA: TGCGCCAGCAGCGCGGTGGGGGCAGATGAGCAGTTCTTC
CDR3: CASSAVGADEQFF
D: .
V: TRBV5-1
size: .
J: TRBJ2-1

DNA: TGTGCCAGCAAGGGACAGTTCAATCAGCCCCAGCATTTT
CDR3: CASKGQFNQPQHF
D: TRBD1
V: TRBV6-1
size: .
J: TRBJ1-5

DNA: TGCGCCAGCAGCTTTTCCCCCGGGACTAGCGGCTCCTACGAGCAGTACTTC
CDR3: CASSFSPGTSGSYEQYF
D: TRBD2
V: TRBV5-1
size: .
J: TRBJ2-7

DNA: TGTGCCAGCAGTGAATTATTGGGGGCCGACACCGGGGAGCTGTTTTTT
CDR3: CASSELLGADTGELFF
D: .
V: TRBV25-1
size: .
J: TRBJ2-2

DNA: TGTGCCAGCAGCTTGGATCCGGGAGGAGATCAGCCCCAGCATTTT
CDR3: CASSLDPGGDQPQHF
D: .
V: TRBV5-4
size: .
J: TRBJ1-5

DNA: TGTGCCTGGGACAGTAATTCACCCCTCCACTTT
CDR3: CAWDSNSPLHF
D: .
V: TRBV30
size: few
J: TRBJ1-6

DNA: TGTGCCAGCAGCCCCGGAGATAGCGGGAACAATGAGCAGTTCTTC
CDR3: CASSPGDSGNNEQFF
D: TRBD2
V: TRBV6-4
size: .
J: TRBJ2-1

DNA: TGCGCCAGCAGCCAAGACTTAGATGAGCAGTTCTTC
CDR3: CASSQDLDEQFF
D: .
V: TRBV4-1
size: .
J: TRBJ2-1

DNA: TGTGCCAGCAGCTTATCCCGGGACAGCTACGAGCAGTACTTC
CDR3: CASSLSRDSYEQYF
D: TRBD1
V: TRBV11-3
size: .
J: TRBJ2-7

DNA: TGTGCCAGCAGCGTAGAAGGACTAGAGAGCACAGATACGCAGTATTTT
CDR3: CASSVEGLESTDTQYF
D: TRBD2
V: TRBV9
size: .
J: TRBJ2-3

DNA: TGCAGCGTTCTAGCGGGAGGGCCGAGGGAGCAGTTCTTC
CDR3: CSVLAGGPREQFF
D: TRBD2
V: TRBV29-1
size: .
J: TRBJ2-1